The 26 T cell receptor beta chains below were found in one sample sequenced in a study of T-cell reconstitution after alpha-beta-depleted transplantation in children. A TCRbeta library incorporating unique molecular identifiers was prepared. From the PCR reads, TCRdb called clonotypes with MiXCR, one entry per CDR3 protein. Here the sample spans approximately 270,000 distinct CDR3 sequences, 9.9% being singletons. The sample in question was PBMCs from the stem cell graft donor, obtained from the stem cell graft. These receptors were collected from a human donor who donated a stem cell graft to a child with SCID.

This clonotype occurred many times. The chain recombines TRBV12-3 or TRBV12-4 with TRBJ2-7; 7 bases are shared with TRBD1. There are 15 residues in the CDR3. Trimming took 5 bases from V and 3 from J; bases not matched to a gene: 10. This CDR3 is CASSPRTGVGYEQYF. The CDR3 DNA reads TGTGCCAGCAGTCCTAGGACAGGAGTGGGCTACGAGCAGTACTTC.

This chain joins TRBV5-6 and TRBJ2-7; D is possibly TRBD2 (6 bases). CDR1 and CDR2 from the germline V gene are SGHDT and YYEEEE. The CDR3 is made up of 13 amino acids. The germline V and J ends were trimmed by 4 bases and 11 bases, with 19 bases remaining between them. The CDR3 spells CASSMGKGGFEYF. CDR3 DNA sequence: TGTGCCAGCAGCATGGGTAAGGGAGGTTTCGAGTACTTC.

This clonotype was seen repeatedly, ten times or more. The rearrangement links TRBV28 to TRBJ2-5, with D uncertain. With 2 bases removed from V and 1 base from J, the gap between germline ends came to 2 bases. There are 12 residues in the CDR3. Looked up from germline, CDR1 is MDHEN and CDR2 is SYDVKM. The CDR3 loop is CASSLTQETQYF. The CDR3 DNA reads TGTGCCAGCAGTTTAACCCAAGAGACCCAGTACTTC.

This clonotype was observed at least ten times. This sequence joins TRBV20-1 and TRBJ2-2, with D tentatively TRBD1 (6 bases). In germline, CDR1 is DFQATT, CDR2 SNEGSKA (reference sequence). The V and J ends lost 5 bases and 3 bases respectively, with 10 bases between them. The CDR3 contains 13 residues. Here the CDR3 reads CSAHRDHTGELFF. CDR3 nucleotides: TGCAGTGCTCACAGGGATCACACCGGGGAGCTGTTTTTT.

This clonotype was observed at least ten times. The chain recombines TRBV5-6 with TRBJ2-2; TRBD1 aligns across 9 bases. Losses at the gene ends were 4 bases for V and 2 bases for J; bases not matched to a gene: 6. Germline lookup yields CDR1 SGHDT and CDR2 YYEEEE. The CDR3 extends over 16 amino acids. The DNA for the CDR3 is TGTGCCAGCAGCCCACAGGGGGCGGAAAACACCGGGGAGCTGTTTTTT. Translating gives CASSPQGAENTGELFF.

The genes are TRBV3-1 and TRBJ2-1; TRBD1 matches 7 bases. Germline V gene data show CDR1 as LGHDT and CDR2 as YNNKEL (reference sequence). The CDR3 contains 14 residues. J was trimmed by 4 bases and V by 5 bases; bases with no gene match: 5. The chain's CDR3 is CASSWDRNYNEQFF. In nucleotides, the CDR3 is TGTGCCAGCAGCTGGGACAGAAATTACAATGAGCAGTTCTTC.

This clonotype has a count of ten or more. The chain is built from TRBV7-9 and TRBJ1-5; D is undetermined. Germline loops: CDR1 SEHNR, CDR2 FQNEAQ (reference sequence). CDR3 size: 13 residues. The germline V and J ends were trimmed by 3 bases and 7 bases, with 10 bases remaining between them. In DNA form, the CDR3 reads TGTGCCAGCAGCTTCGGCAACTCGCAGCCCCAGCATTTT. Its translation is CASSFGNSQPQHF.

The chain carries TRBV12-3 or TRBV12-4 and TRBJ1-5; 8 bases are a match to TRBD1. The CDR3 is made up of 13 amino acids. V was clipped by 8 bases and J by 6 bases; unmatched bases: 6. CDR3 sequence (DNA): TGTGCCAGCTCAGGGGGCGATCGTCAGCCCCAGCATTTT. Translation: CASSGGDRQPQHF.

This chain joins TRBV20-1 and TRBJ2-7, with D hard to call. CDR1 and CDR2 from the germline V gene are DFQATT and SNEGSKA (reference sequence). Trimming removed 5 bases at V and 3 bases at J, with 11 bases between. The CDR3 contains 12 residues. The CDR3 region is CSAGVGLYEQYF. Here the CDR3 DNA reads TGCAGTGCTGGGGTCGGCCTCTACGAGCAGTACTTC.

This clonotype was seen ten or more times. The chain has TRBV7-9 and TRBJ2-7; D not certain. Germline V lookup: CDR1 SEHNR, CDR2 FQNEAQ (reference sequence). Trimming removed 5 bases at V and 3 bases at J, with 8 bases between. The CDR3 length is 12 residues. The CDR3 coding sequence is TGTGCCAGCAGCAGGACCTACTACGAGCAGTACTTC. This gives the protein CASSRTYYEQYF.

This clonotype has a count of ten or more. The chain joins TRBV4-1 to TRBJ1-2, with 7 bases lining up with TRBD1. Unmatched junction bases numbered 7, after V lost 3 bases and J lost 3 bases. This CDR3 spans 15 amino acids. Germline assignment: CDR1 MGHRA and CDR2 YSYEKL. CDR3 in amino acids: CASSQVDRVDYGYTF. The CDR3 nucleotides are TGCGCCAGCAGCCAGGTTGACAGGGTGGACTATGGCTACACCTTC.

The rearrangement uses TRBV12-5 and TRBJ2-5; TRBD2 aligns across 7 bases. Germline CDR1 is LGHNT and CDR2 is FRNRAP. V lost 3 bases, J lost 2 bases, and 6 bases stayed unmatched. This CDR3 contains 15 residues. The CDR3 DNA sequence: TGTGCTAGTGGTTTCCGCGGGGGTGTTCAAGAGACCCAGTACTTC. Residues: CASGFRGGVQETQYF.

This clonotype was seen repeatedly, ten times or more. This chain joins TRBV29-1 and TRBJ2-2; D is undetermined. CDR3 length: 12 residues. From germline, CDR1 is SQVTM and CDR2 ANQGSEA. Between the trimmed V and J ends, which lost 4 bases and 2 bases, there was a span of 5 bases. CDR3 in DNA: TGCAGCGTTGCCCGTAACACCGGGGAGCTGTTTTTT. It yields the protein CSVARNTGELFF.

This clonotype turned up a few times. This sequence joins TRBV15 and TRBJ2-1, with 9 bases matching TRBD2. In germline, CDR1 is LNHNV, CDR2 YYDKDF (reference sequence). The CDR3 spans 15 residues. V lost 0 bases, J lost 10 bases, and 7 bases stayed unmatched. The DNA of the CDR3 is TGTGCCACCAGCAGAGAGGGCGGGGGGGCCCGGGAGCAGTTCTTC. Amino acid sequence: CATSREGGGAREQFF.

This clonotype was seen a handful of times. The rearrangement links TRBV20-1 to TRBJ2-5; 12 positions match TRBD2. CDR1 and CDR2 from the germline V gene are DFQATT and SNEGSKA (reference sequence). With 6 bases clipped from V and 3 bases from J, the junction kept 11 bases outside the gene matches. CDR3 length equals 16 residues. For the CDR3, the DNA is TGCAGTGCCCCGCCCCGGACTAGCGGGGCTAAAGAGACCCAGTACTTC. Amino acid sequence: CSAPPRTSGAKETQYF.

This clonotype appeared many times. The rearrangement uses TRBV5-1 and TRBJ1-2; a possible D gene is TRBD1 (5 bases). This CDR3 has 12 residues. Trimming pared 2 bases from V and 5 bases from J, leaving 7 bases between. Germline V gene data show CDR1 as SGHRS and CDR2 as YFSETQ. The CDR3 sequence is CASSLGQYGYTF. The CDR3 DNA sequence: TGCGCCAGCAGCTTAGGACAATATGGCTACACCTTC.

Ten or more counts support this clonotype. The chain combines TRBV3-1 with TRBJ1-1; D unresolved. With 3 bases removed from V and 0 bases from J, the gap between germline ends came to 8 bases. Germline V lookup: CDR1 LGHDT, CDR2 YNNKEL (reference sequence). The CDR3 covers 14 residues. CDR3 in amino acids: CASSHTALNTEAFF. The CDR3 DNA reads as TGTGCCAGCAGCCACACGGCACTGAACACTGAAGCTTTCTTT.

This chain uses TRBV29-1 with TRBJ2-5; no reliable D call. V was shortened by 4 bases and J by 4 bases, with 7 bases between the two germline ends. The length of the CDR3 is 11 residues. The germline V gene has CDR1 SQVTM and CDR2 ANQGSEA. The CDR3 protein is CSVAVGETQYF. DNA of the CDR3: TGCAGCGTTGCTGTAGGAGAGACCCAGTACTTC.

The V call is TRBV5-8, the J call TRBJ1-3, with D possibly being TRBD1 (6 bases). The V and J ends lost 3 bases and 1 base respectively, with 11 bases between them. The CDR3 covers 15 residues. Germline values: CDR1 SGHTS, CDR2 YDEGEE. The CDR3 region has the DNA TGTGCCAGCAGCTGGGGGCGGTTATCTGGAAACACCATATATTTT. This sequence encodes CASSWGRLSGNTIYF.

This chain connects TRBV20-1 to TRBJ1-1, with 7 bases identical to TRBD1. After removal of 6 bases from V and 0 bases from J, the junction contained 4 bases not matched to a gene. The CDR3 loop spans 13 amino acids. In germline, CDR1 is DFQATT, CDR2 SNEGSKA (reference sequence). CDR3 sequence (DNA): TGCAGTGCCGAGGGACAGTTGAACACTGAAGCTTTCTTT. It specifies CSAEGQLNTEAFF.

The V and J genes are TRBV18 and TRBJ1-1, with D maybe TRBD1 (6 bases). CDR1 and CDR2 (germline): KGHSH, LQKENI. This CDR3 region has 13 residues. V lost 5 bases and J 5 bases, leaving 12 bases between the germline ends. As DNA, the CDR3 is TGTGCCAGCTCAAATCCAGGGGATACTGAAGCTTTCTTT. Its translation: CASSNPGDTEAFF. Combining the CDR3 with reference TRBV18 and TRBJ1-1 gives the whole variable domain NAGVMQNPRHLVRRRGQEARLRCSPMKGHSHVYWYRQLPEEGLKFMVYLQKENIIDESGMPKERFSAEFPKEGPSILRIQQVVRGDSAAYFCASSNPGDTEAFFGQGTRLTVV.

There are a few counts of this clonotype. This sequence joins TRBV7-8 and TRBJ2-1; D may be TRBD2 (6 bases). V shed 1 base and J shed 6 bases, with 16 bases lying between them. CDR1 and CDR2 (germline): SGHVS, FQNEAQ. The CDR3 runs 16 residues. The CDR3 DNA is TGTGCCAGCAGCTTAGAGAGACTAGGGCAGGGCAATGAGCAGTTCTTC. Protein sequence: CASSLERLGQGNEQFF. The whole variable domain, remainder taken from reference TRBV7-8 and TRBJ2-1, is GAGVSQSPRYKVAKRGQDVALRCDPISGHVSLFWYQQALGQGPEFLTYFQNEAQLDKSGLPSDRFFAERPEGSVSTLKIQRTQQEDSAVYLCASSLERLGQGNEQFFGPGTRLTVL.

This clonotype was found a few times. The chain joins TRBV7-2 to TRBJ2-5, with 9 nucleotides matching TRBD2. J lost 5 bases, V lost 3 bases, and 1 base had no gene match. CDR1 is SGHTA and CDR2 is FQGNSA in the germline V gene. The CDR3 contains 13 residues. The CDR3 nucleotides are TGTGCCAGCAGCTTCGGACTAGCGGAGACCCAGTACTTC. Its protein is CASSFGLAETQYF.

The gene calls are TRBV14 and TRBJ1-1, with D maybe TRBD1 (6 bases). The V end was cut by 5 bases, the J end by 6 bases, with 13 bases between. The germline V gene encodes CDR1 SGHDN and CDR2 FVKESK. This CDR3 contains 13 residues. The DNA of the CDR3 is TGTGCCAGCAGCGAAACAGGGATCCCTGAAGCTTTCTTT. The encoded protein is CASSETGIPEAFF.

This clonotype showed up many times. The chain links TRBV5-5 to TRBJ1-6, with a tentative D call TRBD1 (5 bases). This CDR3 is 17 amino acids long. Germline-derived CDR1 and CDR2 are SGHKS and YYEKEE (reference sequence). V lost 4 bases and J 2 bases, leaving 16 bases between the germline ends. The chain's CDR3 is CASSQTTVGTYNSPLHF. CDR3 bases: TGTGCCAGCAGCCAGACGACAGTAGGCACCTATAATTCACCCCTCCACTTT. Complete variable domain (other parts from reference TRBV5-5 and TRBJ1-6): DAGVTQSPTHLIKTRGQQVTLRCSPISGHKSVSWYQQVLGQGPQFIFQYYEKEERGRGNFPDRFSARQFPNYSSELNVNALLLGDSALYLCASSQTTVGTYNSPLHFGNGTRLTVT.

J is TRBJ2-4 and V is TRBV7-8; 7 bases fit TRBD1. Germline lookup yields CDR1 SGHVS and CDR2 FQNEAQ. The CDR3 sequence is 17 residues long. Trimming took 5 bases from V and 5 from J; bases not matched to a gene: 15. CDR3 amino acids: CASSRTTTRQGENIQYF. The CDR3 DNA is TGTGCCAGCAGCCGCACCACCACCCGACAGGGTGAAAACATTCAGTACTTC.